The 32 T cell receptor beta chains below were found in one sample sequenced in a study of T-cell reconstitution after alpha-beta-depleted transplantation in children. Using unique molecular identifiers, the investigators prepared the TCRbeta library. TCRdb re-analysed the PCR reads in MiXCR, keeping a single row per CDR3 protein. The sample lists about 97,000 distinct CDR3 sequences; 7.5% to 9.5% were seen once. Specimen: PBMCs, collected before TCRalphabeta/CD19-depleted stem cell transplant. The receptors here all came from a boy aged 2 to 10 with acute lymphoblastic leukemia, due to receive a stem cell transplant.

The rearrangement uses TRBV5-4 and TRBJ2-7; D not resolved. This CDR3 region has 11 residues. CDR1 is SGHNT and CDR2 is YYREEE in the germline V gene (reference sequence). V was clipped by 2 bases and J by 5 bases, with 5 bases between them. For the CDR3, the DNA is TGTGCCAGCAGCTTCCGGGACGAGCAGTACTTC. This encodes CASSFRDEQYF.

This clonotype was recorded at least ten times. V is TRBV29-1 and J is TRBJ1-3, with D possibly TRBD1 on 5 matching bases. Germline CDR1 SQVTM, CDR2 ANQGSEA. The CDR3 extends over 14 amino acids. V lost 7 bases and J lost 0, with 13 bases in between. CDR3 sequence: CSASGGDSGNTIYF. The CDR3 nucleotides read TGCAGCGCCAGTGGGGGAGACTCTGGAAACACCATATATTTT.

This clonotype appeared a few times. This sequence joins TRBV7-8 and TRBJ2-7; TRBD1 agrees at 8 bases. Trimming cost V 3 bases and J 7 bases; bases outside gene matches: 11. Germline V gene lookup returns CDR1 SGHVS and CDR2 FQNEAQ. The CDR3 sequence is 15 residues long. This chain's CDR3 is CASSFDTGGSGEQYF. For the CDR3, the DNA is TGTGCCAGCAGCTTTGATACAGGGGGGTCAGGGGAGCAGTACTTC. The full variable domain, rest sourced from reference TRBV7-8 and TRBJ2-7, is GAGVSQSPRYKVAKRGQDVALRCDPISGHVSLFWYQQALGQGPEFLTYFQNEAQLDKSGLPSDRFFAERPEGSVSTLKIQRTQQEDSAVYLCASSFDTGGSGEQYFGPGTRLTVT.

At least ten counts were recorded for this clonotype. The chain joins TRBV12-3 or TRBV12-4 to TRBJ1-2, with D unclear. V was trimmed by 5 bases and J by 7 bases, leaving 20 bases between them. This CDR3 is 15 amino acids long. CDR3 protein: CASSPSGLSEPGYTF. In nucleotides, the CDR3 is TGTGCCAGCAGTCCCTCCGGGCTCTCAGAACCTGGCTACACCTTC.

In its sample, this clonotype was seen a few times. The CDR3 reads CASSFRSSYNEQFF. The DNA for the CDR3 is TGTGCCAGCAGCTTCCGTTCCTCCTACAATGAGCAGTTCTTC. V usage is TRBV7-8 and J usage is TRBJ2-1; D not certain. Trimming cost V 3 bases and J 0 bases, with 6 bases left between them. In germline, CDR1 is SGHVS, CDR2 FQNEAQ. This CDR3 contains 14 residues.

The V gene is TRBV3-1, the J gene TRBJ2-7; 9 bases fit TRBD2. The V and J ends lost 3 bases and 0 bases, in that order; junction bases with no gene match: 3. Germline lookup yields CDR1 LGHDT and CDR2 YNNKEL (reference sequence). This CDR3 contains 15 residues. In DNA, the CDR3 is TGTGCCAGCAGCCAGACTAGCGGTCCCTCCTACGAGCAGTACTTC. Amino acid sequence: CASSQTSGPSYEQYF.

The table lists this clonotype with many counts. This chain links TRBV20-1 with TRBJ2-7, with TRBD2 as a possible D gene (6 bases). V was pared by 3 bases and J by 2 bases, with 11 bases between. Germline CDR1 and CDR2: DFQATT and SNEGSKA (reference sequence). The CDR3 totals 13 residues. The CDR3 spells CSASWGGTYEQYF. The CDR3 bases are TGCAGTGCTAGTTGGGGAGGTACCTACGAGCAGTACTTC.

This clonotype has ten or more counts. The V call is TRBV9, the J call TRBJ2-1; D gene ambiguous. V shed 0 bases and J shed 5 bases, with 12 bases lying between them. This CDR3 region has 15 residues. The germline V gene encodes CDR1 SGDLS and CDR2 YYNGEE. CDR3 in amino acids: CASSVVGITDNEQFF. For the CDR3, the DNA is TGTGCCAGCAGCGTAGTAGGGATTACCGACAATGAGCAGTTCTTC. Complete variable domain (other parts from reference TRBV9 and TRBJ2-1): DSGVTQTPKHLITATGQRVTLRCSPRSGDLSVYWYQQSLDQGLQFLIQYYNGEERAKGNILERFSAQQFPDLHSELNLSSLELGDSALYFCASSVVGITDNEQFFGPGTRLTVL.

There are many counts of this clonotype. J is TRBJ1-3 and V is TRBV6-5; D not resolved. Germline assignment: CDR1 MNHEY and CDR2 SVGAGI. The CDR3 totals 13 residues. Trimming left V 5 bases short and J 4 bases short, with 9 bases between. In nucleotides, the CDR3 is TGTGCCAGCAGTCCCATGGGCGGAAACACCATATATTTT. Its translation: CASSPMGGNTIYF.

There are many counts of this clonotype. V and J are TRBV4-1 and TRBJ2-2, with 10 positions matching TRBD1. The CDR3 extends over 21 amino acids. Looked up from germline, CDR1 is MGHRA and CDR2 is YSYEKL. Unmatched junction bases numbered 14, after V lost 1 base and J lost 0 bases. The CDR3 DNA reads as TGCGCCAGCAGCCAAGCTCCCGGGACAGGGGATACTTACACGAACACCGGGGAGCTGTTTTTT. This encodes CASSQAPGTGDTYTNTGELFF.

A word on this clonotype: A read error may produce the germline difference seen at one junction end. The chain uses TRBV4-1 and TRBJ1-1; D is unclear. The CDR3 has 13 residues. From germline, CDR1 is MGHRA and CDR2 YSYEKL. The CDR3 region is CAMGPGLERRAFF. The CDR3 bases are TGTGCCATGGGCCCCGGACTCGAGAGGCGAGCTTTCTTT.

This clonotype was found a few times. J is TRBJ2-1 and V is TRBV13, with D hard to call. Germline V lookup: CDR1 PRHDT, CDR2 FYEKMQ (reference sequence). The CDR3 sequence is 16 residues long. Between the trimmed V and J ends, which lost 1 base and 2 bases, there was a span of 12 bases. As DNA, the CDR3 is TGTGCCAGCAGCTTAGTTTTAAAGGTGGCCTACAATGAGCAGTTCTTC. Translation: CASSLVLKVAYNEQFF.

This clonotype has a handful of counts. The CDR3 sequence is CASSQRRAATHYEQYF. The CDR3 region has the DNA TGTGCCAGCAGCCAACGTCGGGCAGCGACCCACTACGAGCAGTACTTC. J is TRBJ2-7 and V is TRBV3-1; D not certain. Trimming cost V 2 bases and J 3 bases, with 17 bases left between them. The CDR3 loop spans 16 amino acids. CDR1 is LGHDT, CDR2 YNNKEL, per germline (reference sequence).

In its sample, this clonotype was seen a few times. The chain couples TRBV6-2 or TRBV6-3 to TRBJ1-5, with TRBD1 as a possible D gene (6 bases). V lost 7 bases and J 7 bases, leaving 14 bases between the germline ends. CDR1 is MNHEY and CDR2 is SVGEGT in the germline V gene. The CDR3 totals 13 residues. The CDR3 region has the DNA TGTGCCAGCACCGACAGGTTGAACCAGCCCCAGCATTTT. As protein: CASTDRLNQPQHF.

This clonotype came up a few times. This chain links TRBV9 with TRBJ1-2; TRBD1 might be the D (5 bases). V lost 2 bases and J lost 0, with 11 bases in between. From germline, CDR1 is SGDLS and CDR2 YYNGEE. This CDR3 is built from 15 residues. In nucleotides, the CDR3 is TGTGCCAGCAGCGTGACAGCCAACACTAACTATGGCTACACCTTC. As protein: CASSVTANTNYGYTF.

The chain recombines TRBV11-2 with TRBJ1-5, with 11 bases fitting TRBD1. There are 15 residues in the CDR3. Looked up from germline, CDR1 is SGHAT and CDR2 is FQNNGV. The V segment lost 5 bases and the J segment 7 bases; nucleotides outside the gene matches: 7. CDR3 DNA: TGTGCCAGCAGCCCCTCCGGGACAGGGGGACAGCCCCAGCATTTT. It is translated as CASSPSGTGGQPQHF. Full variable domain (rest looked up from reference TRBV11-2 and TRBJ1-5): EAGVAQSPRYKIIEKRQSVAFWCNPISGHATLYWYQQILGQGPKLLIQFQNNGVVDDSQLPKDRFSAERLKGVDSTLKIQPAKLEDSAVYLCASSPSGTGGQPQHFGDGTRLSIL.

The rearrangement joins TRBV27 to TRBJ2-3, with TRBD2 identical over 8 bases. The CDR3 runs to 16 residues. The germline CDR1 and CDR2 sequences are MNHEY and SMNVEV (reference sequence). The V and J ends lost 8 bases and 4 bases, in that order; junction bases with no gene match: 14. CDR3 DNA sequence: TGTGCCAGCCGAGAGTTTAGCGGGGAGTGGGCAGATACGCAGTATTTT. It translates to CASREFSGEWADTQYF.

This clonotype showed up many times. The rearrangement joins TRBV7-8 to TRBJ2-2; tentatively, D is TRBD1 (5 bases). The CDR3 sequence is 16 residues long. V was pared by 5 bases and J by 5 bases, with 18 bases between. Germline V gene sequence: CDR1 SGHVS, CDR2 FQNEAQ. CDR3 bases: TGTGCCAGCAGCCCTTGGGCGACAGTCGAGACCGGGGAGCTGTTTTTT. Translating it yields CASSPWATVETGELFF.

This clonotype occurred many times. V is TRBV5-1 and J is TRBJ1-6; a possible D gene is TRBD1 (5 bases). The germline V and J ends were trimmed by 5 bases and 7 bases, with 10 bases remaining between them. Germline CDR1 reads SGHRS; CDR2 reads YFSETQ. The CDR3 has 13 residues. CDR3 coding DNA: TGCGCCAGCAGATCAGGGACGAATTCACCCCTCCACTTT. Its translation: CASRSGTNSPLHF.

There are many counts of this clonotype. The chain uses TRBV5-6 and TRBJ1-3, with D unresolved. Germline V gene sequence: CDR1 SGHDT, CDR2 YYEEEE. The CDR3 spans 11 residues. V was cut by 2 bases and J by 7 bases, with 4 bases left in between. The CDR3 sequence: CASSFDNTIYF. CDR3 in DNA: TGTGCCAGCAGCTTCGATAACACCATATATTTT. The full variable domain, with the rest looked up from reference TRBV5-6 and TRBJ1-3, is DAGVTQSPTHLIKTRGQQVTLRCSPKSGHDTVSWYQQALGQGPQFIFQYYEEEERQRGNFPDRFSGHQFPNYSSELNVNALLLGDSALYLCASSFDNTIYFGEGSWLTVV.

There are many counts of this clonotype. CDR3 in amino acids: CASRGGFSAEAFF. As DNA, the CDR3 is TGCGCCAGCAGGGGGGGTTTTTCGGCTGAAGCTTTCTTT. The V and J genes are TRBV5-1 and TRBJ1-1; a possible D gene is TRBD1 (5 bases). CDR3 length equals 13 residues. Germline V gene lookup returns CDR1 SGHRS and CDR2 YFSETQ. V lost 5 bases, J lost 6 bases, and 14 bases lay in between.

This clonotype was picked up many times. The chain recombines TRBV12-3 or TRBV12-4 with TRBJ2-2; D is unresolved. The CDR3 contains 16 residues. Trimming stripped 4 bases from V and 1 base from J, with 13 bases between. The CDR3: CASSSRPGGNTGELFF. The CDR3 bases are TGTGCCAGCAGTTCCCGCCCGGGCGGGAACACCGGGGAGCTGTTTTTT.

The chain is built from TRBV6-4 and TRBJ2-2; 9 bases map to TRBD1. CDR1 is MRHNA and CDR2 is SNTAGT in the germline V gene. V was clipped by 0 bases and J by 1 base; unmatched bases: 0. This CDR3 is built from 16 residues. The CDR3 sequence is CASSDSGQGNTGELFF. DNA of the CDR3: TGTGCCAGCAGTGACTCGGGACAGGGGAACACCGGGGAGCTGTTTTTT.

The chain combines TRBV9 with TRBJ2-1; 10 nucleotides align to TRBD2. CDR1 is SGDLS, CDR2 YYNGEE, per germline. CDR3 length: 16 residues. With 0 bases clipped from V and 5 bases from J, the junction kept 5 bases outside the gene matches. DNA of the CDR3: TGTGCCAGCAGCGTAGCTCCTAGCGGGGGAAACAATGAGCAGTTCTTC. Translating it yields CASSVAPSGGNNEQFF.

This sequence joins TRBV5-1 and TRBJ2-7, with 7 bases fitting TRBD1. This CDR3 contains 15 residues. The germline V gene has CDR1 SGHRS and CDR2 YFSETQ. V trimming: 2 bases; J trimming: 1 base; junction bases outside the gene matches: 6. CDR3 coding DNA: TGCGCCAGCAGCTTCGGGGACAGCACGTCCTACGAGCAGTACTTC. It specifies CASSFGDSTSYEQYF.

This clonotype showed up just a few times. The genes are TRBV5-1 and TRBJ2-1; 14 bases line up with TRBD2. The CDR3 runs to 15 residues. Germline V gives CDR1 SGHRS, CDR2 YFSETQ. After removal of 3 bases from V and 9 bases from J, the junction contained 5 bases not matched to a gene. This CDR3 is CASSSWTSGGPEQFF. The CDR3 DNA reads as TGCGCCAGCAGCTCCTGGACTAGCGGGGGGCCTGAGCAGTTCTTC.

Only a few counts were recorded for this clonotype. The chain carries TRBV11-2 and TRBJ2-5, with TRBD2 matching over 8 bases. V dropped 0 bases and J dropped 2; count of bases not matched to a gene: 5. Germline values: CDR1 SGHAT, CDR2 FQNNGV. The CDR3 has 16 residues. The CDR3 reads CASSLDVAGPQETQYF. CDR3 DNA sequence: TGTGCCAGCAGCTTAGACGTAGCGGGGCCTCAAGAGACCCAGTACTTC.

This chain links TRBV7-9 with TRBJ2-3; D gene unclear. Trimming removed 3 bases from V and 3 bases from J, with 10 bases in between. CDR1 SEHNR and CDR2 FQNEAQ come from the germline V gene (reference sequence). The CDR3 is 14 amino acids. The CDR3 DNA reads as TGTGCCAGCAGCTTTGGTGGGCGAACAGATACGCAGTATTTT. It is translated as CASSFGGRTDTQYF.

This clonotype was observed many times. The chain recombines TRBV7-9 with TRBJ1-2; no reliable D call. Per the germline V gene, CDR1 is SEHNR and CDR2 is FQNEAQ (reference sequence). CDR3 size: 14 residues. Trimming shortened V by 1 base and J by 4 bases, and 10 bases separated the two germline ends. CDR3 loop: CASSLEGVSYGYTF. Here the CDR3 DNA reads TGTGCCAGCAGCTTAGAGGGAGTAAGCTATGGCTACACCTTC.

This clonotype was found a few times. This CDR3 reads CASSSTSGGFSGANVLTF. The CDR3 nucleotides read TGTGCCAGCAGTTCGACTAGCGGGGGGTTCTCTGGGGCCAACGTCCTGACTTTC. The genes are TRBV27 and TRBJ2-6, with 13 bases fitting TRBD2. Germline CDR1 is MNHEY and CDR2 is SMNVEV (reference sequence). After removal of 4 bases from V and 0 bases from J, the junction contained 3 bases not matched to a gene. The CDR3 has 18 amino acids.

This sequence joins TRBV3-1 and TRBJ1-6; no firm D call. Deletions cut 1 base from V and 0 bases from J, with 13 bases between. CDR3 length: 18 residues. CDR1 LGHDT and CDR2 YNNKEL come from the germline V gene (reference sequence). The CDR3 sequence is CASSQGPVVSSYNSPLHF. The CDR3 DNA sequence: TGTGCCAGCAGCCAAGGACCCGTCGTTAGCTCCTATAATTCACCCCTCCACTTT.

There are many counts of this clonotype. J is TRBJ1-2 and V is TRBV24-1; D is uncertain. Trimming removed 3 bases at V and 12 bases at J, with 10 bases between. Germline CDR1 and CDR2: KGHDR and SFDVKD. The CDR3 has 11 residues. The CDR3 DNA follows: TGTGCCACCAGTGATACTAAGGAGAACACCTTC. Protein sequence: CATSDTKENTF.